This T cell receptor (beta chain) was recorded in a study of cytotoxic CD8 clonotypes in ibrutinib-treated CLL. The table came from immunoSEQ multiplex PCR; TCRdb's copy has only in-frame clones and leaves some out. The profile shows 150,000 or so clones, approximately 80% of them singletons. Germline CDR1 reads GTSNPN; CDR2 reads SVGIG (reference sequence). Trimming pared 0 bases from V and 0 bases from J, leaving 9 bases between. The CDR3 has 15 amino acids. This receptor was obtained from a human donor with chronic lymphocytic leukemia. V gene TRBV30 combines with J gene TRBJ1-5, with no clear D. This sample comprised PBMCs, obtained after 36 months of ibrutinib treatment. The CDR3 reads CAWSVEYHSNQPQHF. In DNA form, the CDR3 reads TGTGCCTGGAGTGTAGAGTATCATAGCAATCAGCCCCAGCATTTT.